This T cell receptor beta chain was recorded in a study of cytomegalovirus exposure and HLA in healthy donors. Study-wide results and limits: The listing of 150 or so TCR beta chains classed them as cytomegalovirus-associated.

With 60 Vbeta and 13 Jbeta primers, the PCR was carried out. Profiled with immunoSEQ multiplex PCR; TCRdb holds only in-frame clones, not every one. The data show some 78,000 clones, roughly three quarters seen once. Germline loops: CDR1 SGHRS, CDR2 YFSETQ. The CDR3 extends over 14 amino acids. V lost 6 bases and J 9 bases, leaving 20 bases between the germline ends. This clone showed up just once. Its specificity is not known. This chain connects TRBV5-1 to TRBJ2-3; a possible D gene is TRBD2 (6 bases). The sample comprised PBMCs. This TCR was recovered from a woman between 45 and 60 years old in good health and CMV-seropositive. The CDR3, as DNA: TGCGCCAGCAAAACCGGGACTGGGGGTGTAACGCAGTATTTT. Its protein product is CASKTGTGGVTQYF.